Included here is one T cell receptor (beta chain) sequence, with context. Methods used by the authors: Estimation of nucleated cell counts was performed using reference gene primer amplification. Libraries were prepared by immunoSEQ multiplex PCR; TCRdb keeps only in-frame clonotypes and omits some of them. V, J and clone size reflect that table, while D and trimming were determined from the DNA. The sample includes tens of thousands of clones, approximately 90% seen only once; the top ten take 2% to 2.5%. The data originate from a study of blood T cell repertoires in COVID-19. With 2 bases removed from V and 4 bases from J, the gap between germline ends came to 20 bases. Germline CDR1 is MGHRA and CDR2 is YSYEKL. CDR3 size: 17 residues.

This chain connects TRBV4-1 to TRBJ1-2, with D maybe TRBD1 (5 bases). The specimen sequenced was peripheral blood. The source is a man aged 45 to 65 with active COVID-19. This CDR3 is CASSQTPSRQYFYGYTF. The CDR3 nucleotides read TGCGCCAGCAGCCAAACTCCAAGTCGACAGTACTTCTATGGCTACACCTTC.